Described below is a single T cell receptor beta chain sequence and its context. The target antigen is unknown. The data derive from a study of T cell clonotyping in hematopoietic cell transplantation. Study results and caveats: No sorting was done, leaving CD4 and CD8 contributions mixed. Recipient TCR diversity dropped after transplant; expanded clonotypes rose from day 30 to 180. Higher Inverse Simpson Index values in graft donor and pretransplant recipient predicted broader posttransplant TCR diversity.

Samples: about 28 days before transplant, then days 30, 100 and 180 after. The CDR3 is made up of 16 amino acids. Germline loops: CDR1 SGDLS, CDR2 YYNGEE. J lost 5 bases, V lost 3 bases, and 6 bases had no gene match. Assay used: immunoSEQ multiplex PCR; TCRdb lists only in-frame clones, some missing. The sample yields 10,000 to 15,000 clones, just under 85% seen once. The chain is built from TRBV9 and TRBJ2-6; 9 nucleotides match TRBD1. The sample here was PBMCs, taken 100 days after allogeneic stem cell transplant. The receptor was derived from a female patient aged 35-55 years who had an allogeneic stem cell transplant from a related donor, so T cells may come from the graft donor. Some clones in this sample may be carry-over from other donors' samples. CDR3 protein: CASSGTGGLRANVLTF. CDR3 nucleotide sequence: TGTGCCAGCAGCGGTACAGGGGGCTTAAGGGCCAACGTCCTGACTTTC.